The 10 T cell receptor beta chains given below trace back to one sample, sequenced in a study of CD8 T cells in acute hepatitis C reinfection. Time point defined: naive CD8 control sorted from an acute-time-point sample. Only in-frame clones appear in the TCRdb table, and some are missing; sequencing was by immunoSEQ multiplex PCR. The table lists approximately 41,000 clones, 80% to 90% of them singletons. What was sequenced was naive CD8+ T cells from PBMCs. The receptor source for this set is a man younger than 45 with chronic hepatitis C.

The V gene is TRBV5-4, the J gene TRBJ2-7, with a possible D match to TRBD2 (7 bases). V dropped 1 base and J dropped 4 bases, with 12 bases sitting between them. Germline lookup yields CDR1 SGHNT and CDR2 YYREEE (reference sequence). This CDR3 spans 14 amino acids. CDR3 in DNA: TGTGCCAGCAGCTTGCGGGGGGCGGATTACGAGCAGTACTTC. Protein sequence: CASSLRGADYEQYF.

The genes are TRBV27 and TRBJ2-1; D might be TRBD1 (5 bases). CDR1 MNHEY and CDR2 SMNVEV come from the germline V gene (reference sequence). The V end was cut by 7 bases, the J end by 0 bases, with 13 bases between. The CDR3 is made up of 15 amino acids. This CDR3 is CASNPGLSSYNEQFF. CDR3 bases: TGTGCCAGCAACCCAGGGTTAAGCTCCTACAATGAGCAGTTCTTC.

The chain recombines TRBV19 with TRBJ1-1; D unclear. The CDR3 length is 13 residues. V lost 5 bases and J 1 base, leaving 8 bases between the germline ends. Per germline, CDR1 LNHDA and CDR2 SQIVND (reference sequence). CDR3 amino acids: CASSREPNTEAFF. CDR3 nucleotide sequence: TGTGCCAGTAGTCGGGAACCGAACACTGAAGCTTTCTTT.

The genes are TRBV5-5 and TRBJ2-2, with D uncertain. CDR1 SGHKS and CDR2 YYEKEE come from the germline V gene (reference sequence). CDR3 length: 14 amino acids. V lost 4 bases and J lost 4, with 11 bases in between. CDR3 nucleotides: TGTGCCAGCAGCCCCCCGGTAGGCACCGGGGAGCTGTTTTTT. Translation gives CASSPPVGTGELFF.

This clone was observed a single time. The V gene is TRBV6-1, the J gene TRBJ1-1; D might be TRBD1 (6 bases). Trimming took off 4 bases at V and 4 bases at J, with 13 bases between the two ends. The CDR3 has 14 residues. Germline assignment: CDR1 MNHNS and CDR2 SASEGT. Written as DNA, the CDR3 is TGTGCCAGCAGTGTCCGCCAGGGGTCCACTGAAGCTTTCTTT. Translating it yields CASSVRQGSTEAFF.

The gene calls are TRBV30 and TRBJ2-3, with D perhaps given as TRBD1 or TRBD2 (5 bases each). This CDR3 has 14 amino acids. Germline CDR1 reads GTSNPN; CDR2 reads SVGIG (reference sequence). V was shortened by 2 bases and J by 2 bases, with 11 bases between the two germline ends. The CDR3 coding sequence is TGTGCCTGGAGTCTTCTGGGGGTCACAGATACGCAGTATTTT. Translated: CAWSLLGVTDTQYF.

The chain recombines TRBV30 with TRBJ1-1; 7 bases fit TRBD1. The CDR3 is made up of 13 amino acids. J gave up 5 bases and V 3 bases, and 6 bases lay outside the gene matches. Germline V CDR1 and CDR2: GTSNPN, SVGIG (reference sequence). In DNA, the CDR3 is TGTGCCTGGAGGGGACAGTCAGAGACTGAAGCTTTCTTT. Its protein is CAWRGQSETEAFF.

V is TRBV27 and J is TRBJ2-1, with 10 bases lining up with TRBD2. Germline values: CDR1 MNHEY, CDR2 SMNVEV (reference sequence). Unmatched junction bases numbered 7, after V lost 2 bases and J lost 9 bases. CDR3 size: 15 residues. This chain's CDR3 is CASSLDSSGSTEQFF. CDR3 coding DNA: TGTGCCAGCAGTTTAGATTCTAGCGGGAGTACTGAGCAGTTCTTC.

The chain links TRBV9 to TRBJ2-1; D is possibly TRBD1 or TRBD2 (6 bases each). This CDR3 is built from 15 residues. V lost 5 bases and J lost 5, with 17 bases in between. The V gene's germline CDR1 is SGDLS and CDR2 YYNGEE. The CDR3: CASRTRTRDNNEQFF. The CDR3 DNA is TGTGCCAGCAGGACGAGGACGCGGGACAACAATGAGCAGTTCTTC. Drawing the rest from reference TRBV9 and TRBJ2-1, the complete variable domain is DSGVTQTPKHLITATGQRVTLRCSPRSGDLSVYWYQQSLDQGLQFLIQYYNGEERAKGNILERFSAQQFPDLHSELNLSSLELGDSALYFCASRTRTRDNNEQFFGPGTRLTVL.

The rearrangement links TRBV29-1 to TRBJ2-2; D is tentatively TRBD1 or TRBD2 (5 bases each). V shed 4 bases and J shed 7 bases, with 10 bases lying between them. The V gene's germline CDR1 is SQVTM and CDR2 ANQGSEA. The CDR3 contains 12 residues. The CDR3 region has the DNA TGCAGCGTTGCTGGGGGTGGCGGGGAGCTGTTTTTT. As protein: CSVAGGGGELFF.